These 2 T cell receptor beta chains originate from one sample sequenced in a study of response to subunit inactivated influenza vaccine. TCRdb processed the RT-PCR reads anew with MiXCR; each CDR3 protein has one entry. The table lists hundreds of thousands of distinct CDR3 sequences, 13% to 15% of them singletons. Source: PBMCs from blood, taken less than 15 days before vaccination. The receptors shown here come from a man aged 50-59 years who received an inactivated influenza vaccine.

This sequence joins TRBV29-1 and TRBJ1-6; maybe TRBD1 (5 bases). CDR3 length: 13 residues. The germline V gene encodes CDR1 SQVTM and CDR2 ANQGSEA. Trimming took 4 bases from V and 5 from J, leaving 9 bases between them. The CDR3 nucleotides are TGCAGCGTTGGGGACCGAAATAATTCACCCCTCCACTTT. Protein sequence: CSVGDRNNSPLHF.

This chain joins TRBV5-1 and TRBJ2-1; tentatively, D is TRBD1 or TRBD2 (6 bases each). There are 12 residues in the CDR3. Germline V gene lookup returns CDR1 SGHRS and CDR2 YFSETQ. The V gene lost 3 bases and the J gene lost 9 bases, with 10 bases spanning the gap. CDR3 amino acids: CASSWGAREQFF. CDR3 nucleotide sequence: TGCGCCAGCAGCTGGGGGGCGCGTGAGCAGTTCTTC.